This record looks at one T cell receptor (beta chain) sequence and its context. Its antigen is undetermined. TCRdb used MiXCR to reprocess the 5' RACE reads, holding one entry per CDR3 protein. The sample contains 350,000 or so distinct CDR3 sequences, about 12% of which appear only once. The data are from a study of identical twins. General observations from the study: Out-of-frame alpha sequences that twins shared showed excess low generation probability.

The CDR3 covers 16 residues. From germline, CDR1 is KGHDR and CDR2 SFDVKD. Trimming stripped 3 bases from V and 5 bases from J, with 17 bases between. These records were also assigned to another study, of yellow fever vaccine responses in identical twins.

The chain combines TRBV24-1 with TRBJ2-3; TRBD2 might be the D (7 bases). The TCR sequence derives from a woman between 18 and 29 years old in good health. Sequenced material: CD8+ T cells sorted from blood. CDR3 DNA sequence: TGTGCCACCAGTGATGCGGGGGCCCGGCTGAGAGATACGCAGTATTTT. This encodes CATSDAGARLRDTQYF.